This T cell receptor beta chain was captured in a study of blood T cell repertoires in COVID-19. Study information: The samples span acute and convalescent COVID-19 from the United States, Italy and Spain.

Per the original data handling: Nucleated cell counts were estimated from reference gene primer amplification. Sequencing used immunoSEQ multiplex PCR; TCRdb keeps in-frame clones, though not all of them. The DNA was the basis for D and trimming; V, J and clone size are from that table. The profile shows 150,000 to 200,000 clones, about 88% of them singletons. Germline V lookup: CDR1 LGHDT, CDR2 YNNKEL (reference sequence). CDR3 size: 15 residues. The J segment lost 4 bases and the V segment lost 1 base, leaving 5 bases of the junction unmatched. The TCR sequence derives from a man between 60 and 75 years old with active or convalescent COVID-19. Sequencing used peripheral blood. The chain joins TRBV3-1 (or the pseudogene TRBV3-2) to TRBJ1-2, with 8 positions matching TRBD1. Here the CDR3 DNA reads TGTGCCAGCAGCCAAGTGACAGGGGTTGGCTATGGCTACACCTTC. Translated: CASSQVTGVGYGYTF.